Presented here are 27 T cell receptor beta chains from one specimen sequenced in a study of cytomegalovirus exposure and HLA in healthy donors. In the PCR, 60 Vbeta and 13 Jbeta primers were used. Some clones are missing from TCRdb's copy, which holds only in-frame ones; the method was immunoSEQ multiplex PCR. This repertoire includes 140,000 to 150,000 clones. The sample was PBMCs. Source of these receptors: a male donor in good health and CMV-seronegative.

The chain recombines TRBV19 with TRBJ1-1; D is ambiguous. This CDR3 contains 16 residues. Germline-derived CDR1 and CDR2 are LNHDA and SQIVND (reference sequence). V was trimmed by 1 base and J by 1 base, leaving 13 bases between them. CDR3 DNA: TGTGCCAGTAGTATAGCCATGGGAGCTTCGAACACTGAAGCTTTCTTT. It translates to CASSIAMGASNTEAFF. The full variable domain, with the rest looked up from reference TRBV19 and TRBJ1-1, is DGGITQSPKYLFRKEGQNVTLSCEQNLNHDAMYWYRQDPGQGLRLIYYSQIVNDFQKGDIAEGYSVSREKKESFPLTVTSAQKNPTAFYLCASSIAMGASNTEAFFGQGTRLTVV.

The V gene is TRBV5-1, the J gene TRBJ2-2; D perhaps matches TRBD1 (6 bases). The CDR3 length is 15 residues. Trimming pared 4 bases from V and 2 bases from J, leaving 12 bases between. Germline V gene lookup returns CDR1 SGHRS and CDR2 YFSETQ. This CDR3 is CASSLDRTNTGELFF. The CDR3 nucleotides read TGCGCCAGCAGCCTCGACAGGACTAACACCGGGGAGCTGTTTTTT.

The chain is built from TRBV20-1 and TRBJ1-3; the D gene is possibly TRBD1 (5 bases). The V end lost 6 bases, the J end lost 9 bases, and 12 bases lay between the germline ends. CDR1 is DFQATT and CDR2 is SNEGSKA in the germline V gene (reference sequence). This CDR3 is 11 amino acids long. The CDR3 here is CSAPGERTIYF. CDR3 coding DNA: TGCAGTGCCCCGGGGGAGCGCACCATATATTTT.

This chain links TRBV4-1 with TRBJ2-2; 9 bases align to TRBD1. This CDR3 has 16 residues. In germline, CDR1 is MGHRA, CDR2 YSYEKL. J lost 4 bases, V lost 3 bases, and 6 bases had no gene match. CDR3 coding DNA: TGCGCCAGCAGCCACGCCGGGACAGGGCTCACCGGGGAGCTGTTTTTT. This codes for CASSHAGTGLTGELFF.

The CDR3 sequence is CASSYTGQTSGYGYTF. The CDR3, as DNA: TGTGCCAGCTCGTACACAGGACAGACATCGGGCTATGGCTACACCTTC. This rearrangement joins TRBV18 to TRBJ1-2; D perhaps matches TRBD1 (6 bases). The CDR3 spans 16 residues. The germline V gene encodes CDR1 KGHSH and CDR2 LQKENI. V lost 6 bases and J lost 4, with 21 bases in between.

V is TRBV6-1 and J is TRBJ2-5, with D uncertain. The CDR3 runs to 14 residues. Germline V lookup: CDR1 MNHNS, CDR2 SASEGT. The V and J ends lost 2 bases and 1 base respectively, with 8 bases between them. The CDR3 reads CASSETLVQETQYF. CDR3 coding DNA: TGTGCCAGCAGTGAAACTCTGGTCCAAGAGACCCAGTACTTC.

The CDR3 sequence: CASSYQDRGPYEQYF. In DNA form, the CDR3 reads TGTGCCAGCAGTTACCAGGACAGGGGGCCCTACGAGCAGTACTTC. This chain links TRBV6-5 with TRBJ2-7, with TRBD1 identical over 11 bases. The CDR3 contains 15 residues. The junction had 2 bases not matched to a gene; V was cut back by 2 bases and J by 2 bases. The V gene's germline CDR1 is MNHEY and CDR2 SVGAGI.

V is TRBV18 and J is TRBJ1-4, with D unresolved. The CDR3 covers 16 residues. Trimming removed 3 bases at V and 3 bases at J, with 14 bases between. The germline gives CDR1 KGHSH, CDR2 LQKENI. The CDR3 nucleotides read TGTGCCAGCTCACCCCAAAGAGACCGGGCTAATGAAAAACTGTTTTTT. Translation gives CASSPQRDRANEKLFF.

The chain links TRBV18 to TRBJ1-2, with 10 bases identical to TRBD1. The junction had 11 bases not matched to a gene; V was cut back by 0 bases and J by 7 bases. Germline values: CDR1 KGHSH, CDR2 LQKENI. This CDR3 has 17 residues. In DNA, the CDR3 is TGTGCCAGCTCACCACCGGGACAGGGGACATCATTTTCTGGCTACACCTTC. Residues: CASSPPGQGTSFSGYTF.

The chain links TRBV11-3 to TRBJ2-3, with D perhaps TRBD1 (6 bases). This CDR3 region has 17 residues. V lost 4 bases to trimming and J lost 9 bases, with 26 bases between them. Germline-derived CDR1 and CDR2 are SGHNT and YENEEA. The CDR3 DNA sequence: TGTGCCAGCAGCTCGGGGTCGGGGACACCACACAGAGAGACGCAGTATTTT. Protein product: CASSSGSGTPHRETQYF.

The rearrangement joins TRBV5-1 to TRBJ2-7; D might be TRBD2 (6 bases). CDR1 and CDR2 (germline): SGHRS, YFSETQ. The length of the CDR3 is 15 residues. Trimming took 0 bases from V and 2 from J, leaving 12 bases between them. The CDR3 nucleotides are TGCGCCAGCAGCTTGGGGCCTAGCGAAGCCTACGAGCAGTACTTC. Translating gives CASSLGPSEAYEQYF.

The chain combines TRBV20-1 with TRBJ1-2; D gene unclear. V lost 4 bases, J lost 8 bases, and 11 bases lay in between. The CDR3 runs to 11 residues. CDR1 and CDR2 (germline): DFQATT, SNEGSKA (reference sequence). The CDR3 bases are TGCAGTGCTAATCCGCCGGGGGGCTACACCTTC. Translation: CSANPPGGYTF.

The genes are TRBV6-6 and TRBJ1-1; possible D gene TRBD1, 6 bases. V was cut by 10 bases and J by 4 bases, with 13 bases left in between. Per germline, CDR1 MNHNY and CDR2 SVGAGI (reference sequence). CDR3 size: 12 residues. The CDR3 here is CATEGGLTEAFF. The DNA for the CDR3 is TGTGCCACCGAGGGGGGGCTCACTGAAGCTTTCTTT.

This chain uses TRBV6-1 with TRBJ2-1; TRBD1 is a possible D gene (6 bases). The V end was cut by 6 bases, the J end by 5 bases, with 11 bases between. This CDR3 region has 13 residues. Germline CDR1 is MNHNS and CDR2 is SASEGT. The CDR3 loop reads CASSPRTDNEQFF. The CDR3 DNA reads TGTGCCAGCAGCCCGCGGACAGACAATGAGCAGTTCTTC.

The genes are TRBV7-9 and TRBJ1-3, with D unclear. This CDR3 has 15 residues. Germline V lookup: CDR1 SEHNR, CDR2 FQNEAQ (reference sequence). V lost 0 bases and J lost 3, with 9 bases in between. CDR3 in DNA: TGTGCCAGCAGCTTAGCGGCGGGTAGTGGAAACACCATATATTTT. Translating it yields CASSLAAGSGNTIYF. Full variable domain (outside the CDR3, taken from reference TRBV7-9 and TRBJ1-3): DTGVSQNPRHKITKRGQNVTFRCDPISEHNRLYWYRQTLGQGPEFLTYFQNEAQLEKSRLLSDRFSAERPKGSFSTLEIQRTEQGDSAMYLCASSLAAGSGNTIYFGEGSWLTVV.

The CDR3: CASRGQDRGRGYGYTF. In DNA form, the CDR3 reads TGTGCCAGCAGGGGACAGGACAGGGGGCGAGGCTATGGCTACACCTTC. The V and J genes are TRBV25-1 and TRBJ1-2; TRBD1 matches 11 bases. The CDR3 is 16 residues long. With 6 bases clipped from V and 4 bases from J, the junction kept 10 bases outside the gene matches. Germline V gene data show CDR1 as MGHDK and CDR2 as SYGVNS.

CDR3 loop: CAWATWDRDNEQFF. The CDR3 nucleotides are TGTGCCTGGGCAACTTGGGACAGGGACAATGAGCAGTTCTTC. The chain recombines TRBV30 with TRBJ2-1; 9 bases fit TRBD1. This CDR3 has 14 residues. CDR1 and CDR2 (germline): GTSNPN, SVGIG (reference sequence). Germline trimming cut 5 bases from V and 5 bases from J; bases unmatched to any gene: 7.

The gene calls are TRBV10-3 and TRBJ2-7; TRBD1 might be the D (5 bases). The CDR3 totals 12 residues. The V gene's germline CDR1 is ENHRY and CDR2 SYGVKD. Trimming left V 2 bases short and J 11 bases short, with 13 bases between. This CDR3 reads CAISEGEGAEYF. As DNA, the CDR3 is TGTGCCATCAGTGAGGGTGAAGGGGCGGAGTACTTC.

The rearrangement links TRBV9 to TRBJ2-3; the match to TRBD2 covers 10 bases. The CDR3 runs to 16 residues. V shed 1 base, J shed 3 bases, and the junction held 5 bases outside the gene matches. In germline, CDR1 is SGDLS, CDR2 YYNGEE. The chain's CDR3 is CASSVSLAGVTDTQYF. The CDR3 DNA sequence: TGTGCCAGCAGCGTAAGCCTAGCGGGGGTTACAGATACGCAGTATTTT.

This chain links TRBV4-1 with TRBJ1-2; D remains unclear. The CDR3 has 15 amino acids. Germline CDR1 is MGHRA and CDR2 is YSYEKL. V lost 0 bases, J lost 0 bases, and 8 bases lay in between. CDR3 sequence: CASSQEPVTNYGYTF. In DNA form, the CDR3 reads TGCGCCAGCAGCCAAGAGCCAGTCACTAACTATGGCTACACCTTC.

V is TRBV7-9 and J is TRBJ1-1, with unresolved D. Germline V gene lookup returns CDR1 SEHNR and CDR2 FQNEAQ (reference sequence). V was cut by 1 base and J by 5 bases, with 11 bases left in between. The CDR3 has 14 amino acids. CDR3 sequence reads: CASSLEIPGTEAFF. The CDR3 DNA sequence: TGTGCCAGCAGCTTAGAGATACCGGGTACTGAAGCTTTCTTT.

In DNA, the CDR3 is TGTGCCAGCTCATGGGAGAGCTATGGCTACACCTTC. It specifies CASSWESYGYTF. V is TRBV18 and J is TRBJ1-2; D remains ambiguous. This CDR3 spans 12 amino acids. Trimming stripped 5 bases from V and 4 bases from J, with 8 bases between. Germline loops: CDR1 KGHSH, CDR2 LQKENI.

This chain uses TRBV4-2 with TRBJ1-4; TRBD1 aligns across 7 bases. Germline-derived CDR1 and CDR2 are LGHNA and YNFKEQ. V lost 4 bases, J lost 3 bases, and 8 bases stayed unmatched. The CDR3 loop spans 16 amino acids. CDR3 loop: CASSREQGPANEKLFF. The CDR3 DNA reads TGTGCCAGCAGCCGAGAACAGGGGCCAGCTAATGAAAAACTGTTTTTT.

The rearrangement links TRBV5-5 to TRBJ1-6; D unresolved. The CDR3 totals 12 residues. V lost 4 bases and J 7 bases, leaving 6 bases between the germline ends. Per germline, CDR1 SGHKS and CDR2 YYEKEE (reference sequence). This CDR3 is CASSPKNSPLHF. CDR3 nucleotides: TGTGCCAGCAGCCCTAAGAATTCACCCCTCCACTTT.

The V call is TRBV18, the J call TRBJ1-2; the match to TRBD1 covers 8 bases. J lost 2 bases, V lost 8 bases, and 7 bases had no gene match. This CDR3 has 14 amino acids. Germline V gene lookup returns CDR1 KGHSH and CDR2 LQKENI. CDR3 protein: CASAGGQGNYGYTF. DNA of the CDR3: TGTGCCAGCGCCGGAGGACAGGGCAACTATGGCTACACCTTC.

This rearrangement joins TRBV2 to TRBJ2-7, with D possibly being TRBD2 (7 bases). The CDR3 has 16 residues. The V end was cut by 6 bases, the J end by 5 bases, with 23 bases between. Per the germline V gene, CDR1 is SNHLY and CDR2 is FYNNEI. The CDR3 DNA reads TGTGCCAGCAGGAGCCCTCCAGAGGGGAGGGGGGACGAGCAGTACTTC. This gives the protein CASRSPPEGRGDEQYF.

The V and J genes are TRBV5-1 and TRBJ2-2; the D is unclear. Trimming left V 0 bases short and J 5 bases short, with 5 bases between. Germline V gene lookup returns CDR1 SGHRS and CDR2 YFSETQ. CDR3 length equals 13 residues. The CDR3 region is CASSLGPTGELFF. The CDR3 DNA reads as TGCGCCAGCAGCTTGGGGCCAACCGGGGAGCTGTTTTTT.